The rows below give T cell receptor beta chains drawn from one sample of a study of blood T cells in healthy people across ages. From the 5' RACE reads, TCRdb called clonotypes with MiXCR, one entry per CDR3 protein. The sample shows roughly 500,000 distinct CDR3 sequences, 24% of them seen only once. The sample was also reused in another study, on T cells of mothers and their children.

Sequencing was performed on blood. The receptors were sampled from a boy between 10 and 17 years old in good health. Each CDR3 is given with its conserved first and last residue. D genes are given only for firm matches. The size of a clone is reported for some rows only, either as once, few or many, or as a class for expanded clones.

>once|TRBJ2-1|TRBD2|TRBV6-4
TGTGCCAGCAGAGAAACGGGACTAGCATCCTACAATGAGCAGTTCTTC
CASRETGLASYNEQFF
>.|TRBJ2-1|.|TRBV27
TGTGCCAGCAGTGAGGACATATACAATGAGCAGTTCTTC
CASSEDIYNEQFF
>many|TRBJ2-7|TRBD2|TRBV29-1
TGCAGCGTTTTTCGGGGGTCGGGGAGGGGTCCCTCCTACGAGCAGTACTTC
CSVFRGSGRGPSYEQYF
>.|TRBJ2-7|.|TRBV7-9
TGTGCCAGCAGCTTAAGCCAGCACTACGAGCAGTACTTC
CASSLSQHYEQYF
>few|TRBJ2-5|.|TRBV7-9
TGTGCCAGCAGCTTAGGGTCTACAGGGAAGTACCAAGAGACCCAGTACTTC
CASSLGSTGKYQETQYF
>.|TRBJ2-7|TRBD2|TRBV20-1
TGCAGTGCTTCTACTAGCGGGAGGGCCTACGAGCAGTACTTC
CSASTSGRAYEQYF
>few|TRBJ2-3|.|TRBV28
TGTGCCAGCAGTTTACAACTGACCGCGGTGGGTCTCACAGATACGCAGTATTTT
CASSLQLTAVGLTDTQYF
>few|TRBJ2-3|.|TRBV27
TGTGCCAGCAGTTCCCTCCTCGGTAGTCCCTCAGATACGCAGTATTTT
CASSSLLGSPSDTQYF
>few|TRBJ2-7|.|TRBV11-2
TGTGCCAGCAGCCGCCAGGGCGGAGAGTCCTACGAGCAGTACTTC
CASSRQGGESYEQYF
>.|TRBJ2-1|.|TRBV6-2/TRBV6-3
TGTGCCAGCATCAGCGGGTACTCCTACAATGAGCAGTTCTTC
CASISGYSYNEQFF
>.|TRBJ2-7|.|TRBV7-2
TGTGCCAGCAGCTTATCGGGCATGGGGACCTACGAGCAGTACTTC
CASSLSGMGTYEQYF
>few|TRBJ2-5|.|TRBV20-1
TGCAGTGCTAGATCGGTTCAAGAGACCCAGTACTTC
CSARSVQETQYF
>.|TRBJ1-3|.|TRBV27
TGTGCCAGCCGGGATACAGTCTCTGGAAACACCATATATTTT
CASRDTVSGNTIYF
>few|TRBJ2-5|TRBD2|TRBV28
TGTGCCAGCAGTTCCAGCGGGATCCAAGAGACCCAGTACTTC
CASSSSGIQETQYF
>.|TRBJ2-1|.|TRBV2
TGTGCCAGCAGTGAAGTCTGGGATGAGCAGTTCTTC
CASSEVWDEQFF
>few|TRBJ2-7|.|TRBV12-3/TRBV12-4
TGTGCCAACACCTGGGGAGACCACTACGAGCAGTACTTC
CANTWGDHYEQYF
>.|TRBJ1-5|TRBD1|TRBV6-1
TGTGCCAGCACTGGGACAGGGGGCGCGAGGCAGCCCCAGCATTTT
CASTGTGGARQPQHF
>.|TRBJ2-7|.|TRBV20-1
TGCAGTGCTAGCACTGGGGCAGGGTATTCCTACGAGCAGTACTTC
CSASTGAGYSYEQYF
>.|TRBJ1-1|.|TRBV5-5
TGTGCCAGCAGCCCTCGTCGAGAATGGGGCACTGAAGCTTTCTTT
CASSPRREWGTEAFF
>.|TRBJ2-4|.|TRBV5-1
TGCGCCAGCGGCCTTGACCCCAAAAACATTCAGTACTTC
CASGLDPKNIQYF
>few|TRBJ2-3|.|TRBV11-2
TGTGCCAGCAGCTTAAGCCCAGCCCCAGATACGCAGTATTTT
CASSLSPAPDTQYF
>few|TRBJ2-7|.|TRBV7-8
TGTGCCAGCAGCTTAGGGACCACCTGGCGGGAATACGAGCAGTACTTC
CASSLGTTWREYEQYF
>.|TRBJ2-7|TRBD2|TRBV28
TGTGCCAGCAGTTTGGGGGTTAGCGGGAGTAACGAGCAGTACTTC
CASSLGVSGSNEQYF
>.|TRBJ1-1|.|TRBV4-3
TGCGCCAGCAGCCAAGGCCGCGTTATGAACACTGAAGCTTTCTTT
CASSQGRVMNTEAFF